The TCR beta chain described here comes from a study of blood T cell repertoires in COVID-19. The CDR3 is 14 residues long. The germline gives CDR1 MNHEY, CDR2 SVGEGT. Trimming left V 3 bases short and J 0 bases short, with 7 bases between. TCRdb's table, derived via immunoSEQ multiplex PCR, lists solely in-frame clones and lacks some. The table has approximately 150,000 clones, 84% seen once. The sample consisted of peripheral blood. V and J are TRBV6-2 or TRBV6-3 and TRBJ2-3, with unresolved D. The TCR sequence derives from a woman aged 80 or over with COVID-19, enrolled during active disease. CDR3 coding DNA: TGTGCCAGCAGTTATAGAACCAGCACAGATACGCAGTATTTT. Translating it yields CASSYRTSTDTQYF.